This note documents a single TCR beta chain sequence. The conserved phenylalanine or tryptophan normally closing the CDR3 is absent here, so this likely arose from a read error. As previously described, bulk TCR libraries were made using listed TCR primers. TCRdb re-called the PCR reads through MiXCR, storing one row per CDR3 protein. The data show around 470,000 distinct CDR3 sequences, around 25% seen once. Looked up from germline, CDR1 is SGHVS and CDR2 is FQNEAQ. Deletions cut 5 bases from V and 5 bases from J, with 19 bases between. This CDR3 region has 15 residues. This entry is derived from a study of molecular identifiers for immune sequencing clone quantification.

The rearrangement joins TRBV7-8 to TRBJ2-7; perhaps D is TRBD1 or TRBD2 (5 bases each). The TCR comes from a human donor in good health. Some libraries in this study had Jurkat cell RNA spiked in. Specimen: naive CD8+ T cells from blood, with Jurkat cell RNA spiked in. Subset denoted: FACS-sorted CD8+CD4-CCR7+CD45RA+ naive T cells. The CDR3 sequence is CASSLPGQGGHEQYS. The DNA of the CDR3 is TGTGCCAGCAGCCTCCCGGGGCAGGGCGGCCACGAGCAGTACTCC.